This is a list of T cell receptor beta chains from one sample in a study of OX40 agonist ivuxolimab in advanced cancers. Profiling relied on immunoSEQ multiplex PCR, and the TCRdb table lists in-frame clones only, not all of them. The profile shows about 26,000 clones, 70% to 80% of them singletons. The specimen comprised CD4+ or CD8+ T cells sorted from blood, sampled in a trial of the OX40 agonist ivuxolimab. The receptors shown here come from an adult with an advanced solid tumor such as melanoma, head and neck, liver or kidney cancer. Each CDR3 is given with its conserved first and last residue. The order of the fields is J gene, clone size, V gene, CDR3 protein. Clone size is not always given. Where it is, it says once, few, many or a class for expanded clones.

>TRBJ1-2|.|TRBV6-5
CASSSQGQYYGYTF
>TRBJ1-2|.|TRBV28
CASSFGRDGYTF
>TRBJ2-3|.|TRBV7-9
CASSSRDGGATDTQYF
>TRBJ2-1|.|TRBV9
CASSISGGDGNEQFF
>TRBJ2-3|.|TRBV7-6
CASSLEVAGGDTQYF
>TRBJ2-2|.|TRBV21-1
CASSKALRLAGTGELFF
>TRBJ2-7|.|TRBV20-1
CSSGVMDEQYF
>TRBJ1-5|.|TRBV27
CASSSSWGDSNQPQHF
>TRBJ2-7|.|TRBV12-5
CASGSTLYEQYF
>TRBJ2-5|.|TRBV30
CAWEGVQETQYF
>TRBJ1-6|.|TRBV28
CASSLMGDSPLHF
>TRBJ2-7|few|TRBV28
CASRSLAEGPLYEQYF
>TRBJ2-5|.|TRBV7-9
CASSKRRLGEETQYF
>TRBJ2-7|.|TRBV4-1
CASSQVGGRAGYEQYF
>TRBJ2-7|.|TRBV11-3
CASSLITTFEQYF
>TRBJ1-2|.|TRBV21-1
CASSNPQITYGYTF
>TRBJ2-1|.|TRBV4-1
CASSQYETGGSYNEQFF